Sequencing of this TCR beta chain was carried out in a study of CD8+ T cells in alopecia areata. Investigators isolated RNA and reverse transcribed it into cDNA to act as the sequencing template. This table comes from immunoSEQ multiplex PCR, and its TCRdb copy is limited to in-frame clones, with some not included. The sample lists approximately 180,000 clones; about 72% were seen once. This clone has only a few counts. This sample comprised CD8+ T cells sorted from blood, obtained at week 0. This clonotype was sampled from a human donor with alopecia areata.

The chain's CDR3 is CASSQDSGYTF. DNA of the CDR3: TGCGCCAGCAGCCAAGATTCGGGCTACACCTTC. The rearrangement uses TRBV4-1 and TRBJ1-2; D uncertain. Germline assignment: CDR1 MGHRA and CDR2 YSYEKL. V lost 0 bases, J lost 8 bases, and 4 bases lay in between. The CDR3 contains 11 residues.